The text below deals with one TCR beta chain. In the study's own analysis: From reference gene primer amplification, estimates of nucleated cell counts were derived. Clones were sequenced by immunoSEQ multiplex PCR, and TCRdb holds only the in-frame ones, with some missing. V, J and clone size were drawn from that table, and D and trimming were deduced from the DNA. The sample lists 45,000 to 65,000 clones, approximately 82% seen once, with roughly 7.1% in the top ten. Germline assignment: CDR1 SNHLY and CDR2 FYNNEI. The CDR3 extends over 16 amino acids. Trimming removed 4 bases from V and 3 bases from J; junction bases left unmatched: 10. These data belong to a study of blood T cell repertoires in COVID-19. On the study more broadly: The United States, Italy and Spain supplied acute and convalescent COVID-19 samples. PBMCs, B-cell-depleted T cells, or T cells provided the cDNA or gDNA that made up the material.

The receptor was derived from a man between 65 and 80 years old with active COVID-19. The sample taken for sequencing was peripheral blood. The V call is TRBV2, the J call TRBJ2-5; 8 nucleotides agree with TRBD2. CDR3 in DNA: TGTGCCAGCAGTGTACGGGGGGGTTTGGAGGAAGAGACCCAGTACTTC. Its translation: CASSVRGGLEEETQYF.